This T cell receptor beta chain was observed in a study of shared clonotypes between healthy human individuals. Regarding the study as a whole: Richness estimates generally favored naive over memory subsets.

Notes on this clone: Its target is not known.

CD45RO negativity and positive selection for CCR7 defined naive CD8 cells, a population that excluded terminally differentiated effector memory CD45RA+ cells. There were no recent acute infections or vaccinations among the donors, who were healthy HIV-negative adults. Per germline, CDR1 MNHEY and CDR2 SMNVEV (reference sequence). The CDR3 runs to 15 residues. The V gene lost 8 bases and the J gene lost 0 bases, with 16 bases spanning the gap. Generated by immunoSEQ multiplex PCR, the TCRdb table keeps only in-frame clones and is missing some. The data contain about 2.1 million clones, just under 95% of them singletons.

The TCR was taken from a man aged 18 to 30 in good health. Some clones in this sample may be carry-over from other donors' samples. The sequenced material came from naive CD8+ T cells from PBMCs. The chain has TRBV27 and TRBJ1-1; the D gene is possibly TRBD1 (5 bases). The CDR3 DNA reads TGTGCCAGCCTCCCCTTGTGGGGGATGAACACTGAAGCTTTCTTT. Translating it yields CASLPLWGMNTEAFF.